Detailed here is one T cell receptor beta chain. No antigen is known for it. Sequencing used immunoSEQ multiplex PCR; TCRdb keeps in-frame clones, though not all of them. Altogether about 120,000 clones are present, 90% being singletons, with the ten largest covering around 0.86%. This sample was included in a study of T cell clones after liver transplantation. Study findings and constraints: Rather than being deleted, graft donor-reactive T cells may have moved into the graft.

The sequencing here drew on CD4+ T cells from blood, taken 12 months after liver transplant. The clonotype was recovered from a human patient who received a liver transplant. Part of the T cells may come from the graft donor.

The CDR3 loop reads CASSASTGLLDGYTF. The DNA for the CDR3 is TGTGCCAGCAGCGCCTCGACCGGCTTATTAGATGGCTACACCTTC. The V and J genes are TRBV9 and TRBJ1-2, with D hard to call. The CDR3 length is 15 residues. The V gene's germline CDR1 is SGDLS and CDR2 YYNGEE. Between the trimmed V and J ends, which lost 3 bases and 6 bases, there was a span of 18 bases.